This T cell receptor beta chain appears in the sequencing data of a study of shared clonotypes between healthy human individuals. About the study: Samples came from a couple of female and a few male donors aged 18 to 49.

With ten immunoSEQ deep assay plates, unsorted PBMC DNA underwent sequencing. As originally analysed: Junction-only immunoSEQ data arrived without quality scores, meaning filtering differed. The protocol was immunoSEQ multiplex PCR, while the TCRdb copy is restricted to in-frame clones and leaves out a portion. D and trimming come from the DNA, and the V and J calls and clone size come from that table. The sample lists about 470,000 clones, roughly 77% occurring once. Points on this clone: Its matching antigen is unknown.

Trimming took off 2 bases at V and 3 bases at J, with 11 bases between the two ends. Germline V gene lookup returns CDR1 MNHNS and CDR2 SASEGT. CDR3 length equals 14 residues. Points from the study as a whole: Limited genetic and exposure-history diversity came from having few donors.

The chain couples TRBV6-1 to TRBJ2-7, with D hard to call. Sequenced material: PBMCs. The clonotype originates from a woman in her thirties or forties in good health. Some clones in this sample may be carry-over from other donors' samples. The CDR3 here is CASSESLEYYEQYF. DNA of the CDR3: TGTGCCAGCAGTGAAAGTTTAGAGTACTACGAGCAGTACTTC.